This T cell receptor (beta chain) was identified during a study of a mutant IDH1 vaccine in newly diagnosed glioma. Study in general: At weeks 1, 3, 5, 7, 11, 15, 19 and 23, patients received a vaccination, eight in all. Earlier treatment was radiotherapy, temozolomide, or both, with most getting both. Study-wide points: A vaccine-induced immune response developed in roughly 93% of the patients.

The repertoire was sequenced with immunoSEQ multiplex PCR; TCRdb's copy has only in-frame clones and lacks some. The data hold about 60,000 clones, with under 90% observed a single time. With respect to this clone: What it binds is not known.

Time point: week 23, last vaccination. The investigators gave 300 ug of mutant IDH1 20-mer peptide in each vaccine dose, together with topical imiquimod. There are 14 residues in the CDR3. V was pared by 6 bases and J by 6 bases, with 17 bases between. In germline, CDR1 is MGHRA, CDR2 YSYEKL. The clonotype was recovered from a man aged 18 to 30 with glioma. Specimen: PBMCs, collected from a glioma patient whose treatment included an IDH1 peptide vaccine. The V gene is TRBV4-1, the J gene TRBJ1-2; the D gene is possibly TRBD1 (5 bases). The CDR3 DNA reads TGCGCCAGCAGGCGGGTCGGCGGGGCGGATGGCTACACCTTC. Translating it yields CASRRVGGADGYTF.